This TCR beta chain was sequenced for a study of blood T cell repertoires in COVID-19. Turning to the study itself: Sites in the United States, Italy and Spain provided acute and convalescent COVID-19 samples. Sources were T cells, B-cell-depleted T cells, or PBMCs; the material itself was cDNA or gDNA.

V lost 4 bases and J lost 1, with 11 bases in between. Per germline, CDR1 SGDLS and CDR2 YYNGEE. The CDR3 runs 14 residues. Per the study methods: Amplification with reference gene primers provided the estimates of nucleated cell counts. Repertoires were generated with immunoSEQ multiplex PCR, while TCRdb's copy carries only in-frame clones and drops some. Clonal size and the V and J genes are those of that table, whereas D and trimming came from the DNA. The table lists tens of thousands of clones, roughly 88% of them singletons, with approximately 3.4% in the top ten. The source is a human donor in a cohort sampled during active COVID-19. Sequencing was done on a sample of peripheral blood. The rearrangement joins TRBV9 to TRBJ1-1; a possible D gene is TRBD1 (6 bases). The CDR3 nucleotides are TGTGCCAGCAGCCCGGGACACCCGAACACTGAAGCTTTCTTT. Encoded protein: CASSPGHPNTEAFF.